Each of the 25 T cell receptor beta chains below was sequenced from the same sample in a study of OX40 agonist ivuxolimab in advanced cancers. Measured with immunoSEQ multiplex PCR; TCRdb has only the in-frame clones, and not every one. Altogether tens of thousands of clones are present, nearly 90% being singletons, with the ten largest covering under 12%. Sequences were derived from CD4+ or CD8+ T cells sorted from blood, sampled in a trial of the OX40 agonist ivuxolimab. The receptors derive from an adult with an advanced solid tumor such as melanoma, head and neck, liver or kidney cancer.

The gene calls are TRBV10-3 and TRBJ2-3; 8 bases line up with TRBD1. The CDR3 consists of 13 residues. Germline loops: CDR1 ENHRY, CDR2 SYGVKD. The trim removed 11 bases at V and 1 base at J, leaving 5 bases unmatched. For the CDR3, the DNA is TGTGCCCTACAGGGGGATGGCACAGATACGCAGTATTTT. Translating gives CALQGDGTDTQYF.

The rearrangement joins TRBV18 to TRBJ1-1; D ambiguous. Trimming stripped 8 bases from V and 5 bases from J, with 9 bases between. This CDR3 region has 11 residues. Germline V gene sequence: CDR1 KGHSH, CDR2 LQKENI. CDR3 DNA sequence: TGTGCCAGCGAGGCGAGGACTGAAGCTTTCTTT. It is translated as CASEARTEAFF.

The V and J genes are TRBV5-4 and TRBJ2-1; D is perhaps TRBD1 (6 bases). Looked up from germline, CDR1 is SGHNT and CDR2 is YYREEE (reference sequence). CDR3 length: 12 residues. The V and J ends lost 4 bases and 8 bases respectively, with 10 bases between them. CDR3 bases: TGTGCCAGCAGCCAAGCAGGGGATGAGCAGTTCTTC. Amino acids: CASSQAGDEQFF.

V and J are TRBV7-9 and TRBJ2-1; D gene uncertain. Germline values: CDR1 SEHNR, CDR2 FQNEAQ (reference sequence). The CDR3 totals 15 residues. Trimming removed 6 bases at V and 0 bases at J, with 12 bases between. The CDR3, as DNA: TGTGCCAGCAGACCACGGCGGAGCTCCTACAATGAGCAGTTCTTC. Translation gives CASRPRRSSYNEQFF. The variable domain in full, with the rest retrieved from reference TRBV7-9 and TRBJ2-1, is DTGVSQNPRHKITKRGQNVTFRCDPISEHNRLYWYRQTLGQGPEFLTYFQNEAQLEKSRLLSDRFSAERPKGSFSTLEIQRTEQGDSAMYLCASRPRRSSYNEQFFGPGTRLTVL.

This rearrangement joins TRBV5-1 to TRBJ2-7; 7 bases match TRBD1. V trimming: 0 bases; J trimming: 3 bases; junction bases outside the gene matches: 6. Germline-derived CDR1 and CDR2 are SGHRS and YFSETQ. The length of the CDR3 is 15 residues. The CDR3 DNA reads TGCGCCAGCAGCTTGGAGGGACAGCCCCTCTACGAGCAGTACTTC. Its protein is CASSLEGQPLYEQYF.

The CDR3 DNA is TGCGCCAGCAGCTGGGCCCTAGCGGGAGGAAACGAGCAGTACTTC. This gives the protein CASSWALAGGNEQYF. V usage is TRBV5-1 and J usage is TRBJ2-7; TRBD2 agrees at 11 bases. This CDR3 is 15 amino acids long. V dropped 3 bases and J dropped 5; count of bases not matched to a gene: 7. The germline CDR1 and CDR2 sequences are SGHRS and YFSETQ.

The chain is built from TRBV28 and TRBJ1-5, with TRBD1 matching 7 bases. The junction had 7 bases not matched to a gene; V was cut back by 5 bases and J by 6 bases. The CDR3 runs 14 residues. From germline, CDR1 is MDHEN and CDR2 SYDVKM. In nucleotides, the CDR3 is TGTGCCAGCAGTCGACAGGGTCGTTTTCAGCCCCAGCATTTT. Translation: CASSRQGRFQPQHF.

The V gene is TRBV5-1, the J gene TRBJ2-3, with 10 nucleotides matching TRBD2. V was pared by 5 bases and J by 2 bases, with 5 bases of the junction left unmatched. Germline CDR1 reads SGHRS; CDR2 reads YFSETQ. The CDR3 consists of 15 residues. CDR3 residues: CASRGGLAVTDTQYF. DNA of the CDR3: TGCGCCAGCAGGGGTGGACTAGCGGTCACAGATACGCAGTATTTT.

The genes are TRBV7-3 and TRBJ2-3, with 8 bases lining up with TRBD2. Per the germline V gene, CDR1 is SGHTA and CDR2 is FQGTGA. Trimming took 4 bases from V and 1 from J; bases not matched to a gene: 10. The length of the CDR3 is 17 residues. CDR3 DNA sequence: TGTGCCAGCAGCTCCCCTCGGAAGACTAGCGGCACAGATACGCAGTATTTT. It translates to CASSSPRKTSGTDTQYF. The complete variable domain, with remaining parts taken from reference TRBV7-3 and TRBJ2-3, reads GAGVSQTPSNKVTEKGKYVELRCDPISGHTALYWYRQSLGQGPEFLIYFQGTGAADDSGLPNDRFFAVRPEGSVSTLKIQRTERGDSAVYLCASSSPRKTSGTDTQYFGPGTRLTVL.

This chain uses TRBV11-3 with TRBJ2-5, with 9 bases identical to TRBD2. The CDR3 runs 16 residues. V was pared by 5 bases and J by 5 bases, with 12 bases of the junction left unmatched. Germline V gives CDR1 SGHNT, CDR2 YENEEA. CDR3 protein: CASSTGLASGRETQYF. CDR3 nucleotides: TGTGCCAGCAGCACCGGACTAGCGAGTGGGCGGGAGACCCAGTACTTC.

V is TRBV2 and J is TRBJ2-7; D is perhaps TRBD2 (6 bases). V dropped 6 bases and J dropped 7 bases, with 19 bases sitting between them. This CDR3 contains 14 residues. In germline, CDR1 is SNHLY, CDR2 FYNNEI. The CDR3 DNA reads TGTGCCAGCAGGGGGGACTGGAAGAATGGGGAGCAGTACTTC. This gives the protein CASRGDWKNGEQYF.

The V call is TRBV27, the J call TRBJ2-2; 7 nucleotides line up with TRBD2. The CDR3 loop spans 15 amino acids. Per germline, CDR1 MNHEY and CDR2 SMNVEV (reference sequence). V dropped 5 bases and J dropped 4; count of bases not matched to a gene: 7. The CDR3 is CASSVTGTITGELFF. The CDR3 coding sequence is TGTGCCAGCAGTGTGACCGGGACTATCACCGGGGAGCTGTTTTTT.

The chain has TRBV6-1 and TRBJ1-2; 7 bases line up with TRBD1. Germline assignment: CDR1 MNHNS and CDR2 SASEGT. The CDR3 has 15 amino acids. Trimming removed 0 bases from V and 5 bases from J; junction bases left unmatched: 6. CDR3 sequence reads: CASSEAKDRLYGYTF. The CDR3 DNA reads TGTGCCAGCAGTGAAGCGAAGGACAGGTTGTATGGCTACACCTTC.

DNA for the CDR3: TGTGCCACCAGCAGAGATTTAAGCGATACGCAGTATTTT. It translates to CATSRDLSDTQYF. This chain joins TRBV15 and TRBJ2-3; D not resolved. V dropped 0 bases and J dropped 6 bases, with 7 bases sitting between them. CDR3 size: 13 residues. The germline CDR1 and CDR2 sequences are LNHNV and YYDKDF (reference sequence). The full variable domain, with the rest looked up from reference TRBV15 and TRBJ2-3, is DAMVIQNPRYQVTQFGKPVTLSCSQTLNHNVMYWYQQKSSQAPKLLFHYYDKDFNNEADTPDNFQSRRPNTSFCFLDIRSPGLGDTAMYLCATSRDLSDTQYFGPGTRLTVL.

The chain is built from TRBV4-1 and TRBJ2-5; D gene unclear. The germline V gene has CDR1 MGHRA and CDR2 YSYEKL. V lost 4 bases to trimming and J lost 1 base, with 10 bases between them. The CDR3 sequence is 14 residues long. As DNA, the CDR3 is TGCGCCAGCAGCCCCTTAAGCCTCCAAGAGACCCAGTACTTC. This encodes CASSPLSLQETQYF.

This rearrangement joins TRBV2 to TRBJ2-7; TRBD1 matches 9 bases. Germline V gene sequence: CDR1 SNHLY, CDR2 FYNNEI. With V trimmed by 7 bases and J by 1 base, 14 bases remained unmatched. The CDR3 has 17 residues. CDR3 residues: CASIRGVGGTGSYEQYF. CDR3 coding DNA: TGTGCCAGCATCCGGGGGGTTGGGGGGACAGGGTCCTACGAGCAGTACTTC.

V usage is TRBV7-3 and J usage is TRBJ2-1, with D perhaps TRBD1 (6 bases). In germline, CDR1 is SGHTA, CDR2 FQGTGA. V was clipped by 5 bases and J by 3 bases, with 14 bases between them. CDR3 size: 15 residues. DNA of the CDR3: TGTGCCAGCAGCCTGCCTGACAGGAACTACAATGAGCAGTTCTTC. This gives the protein CASSLPDRNYNEQFF.

The chain recombines TRBV19 with TRBJ1-4, with D perhaps TRBD1 (5 bases). Germline V CDR1 and CDR2: LNHDA, SQIVND (reference sequence). There are 15 residues in the CDR3. V shed 3 bases and J shed 8 bases, with 16 bases lying between them. The DNA for the CDR3 is TGTGCCAGTAGTATCGCAGGGCGGACGGGGGAAAAACTGTTTTTT. Translating gives CASSIAGRTGEKLFF.

The CDR3 region is CASSDRQRRGLFF. As DNA, the CDR3 is TGTGCCAGCAGTGACCGACAGCGGCGTGGGCTGTTTTTT. V is TRBV2 and J is TRBJ1-4, with D maybe TRBD1 (5 bases). V was pared by 3 bases and J by 14 bases, with 16 bases between. This CDR3 region has 13 residues. From germline, CDR1 is SNHLY and CDR2 FYNNEI. Full variable domain (remainder filled in from reference TRBV2 and TRBJ1-4): EPEVTQTPSHQVTQMGQEVILRCVPISNHLYFYWYRQILGQKVEFLVSFYNNEISEKSEIFDDQFSVERPDGSNFTLKIRSTKLEDSAMYFCASSDRQRRGLFFGSGTQLSVL.

The chain carries TRBV11-3 and TRBJ1-1, with unresolved D. CDR1 SGHNT and CDR2 YENEEA come from the germline V gene. V dropped 0 bases and J dropped 6 bases, with 8 bases sitting between them. The CDR3 extends over 13 amino acids. This CDR3 reads CASSLEGISEAFF. CDR3 nucleotide sequence: TGTGCCAGCAGCTTAGAAGGGATCTCTGAAGCTTTCTTT. The variable domain in full, with the rest retrieved from reference TRBV11-3 and TRBJ1-1, is EAGVVQSPRYKIIEKKQPVAFWCNPISGHNTLYWYLQNLGQGPELLIRYENEEAVDDSQLPKDRFSAERLKGVDSTLKIQPAELGDSAVYLCASSLEGISEAFFGQGTRLTVV.

Only one count was recorded for this clone. The V gene is TRBV28, the J gene TRBJ2-7; 8 positions match TRBD2. Germline V CDR1 and CDR2: MDHEN, SYDVKM. The CDR3 runs to 16 residues. V lost 5 bases, J lost 5 bases, and 14 bases stayed unmatched. This CDR3 reads CASSPMGVRGEDEQYF. CDR3 sequence (DNA): TGTGCCAGCAGTCCTATGGGGGTGCGGGGGGAGGACGAGCAGTACTTC.

The CDR3 coding sequence is TGCAGTGCTACTCCGGACTACGAGCAGTACTTC. This gives the protein CSATPDYEQYF. This chain joins TRBV20-1 and TRBJ2-7; D not resolved. Trimming cost V 4 bases and J 3 bases, with 7 bases left between them. In germline, CDR1 is DFQATT, CDR2 SNEGSKA (reference sequence). The CDR3 has 11 residues.

The chain couples TRBV10-3 to TRBJ2-2, with 10 bases matching TRBD1. J gave up 5 bases and V 6 bases, and 6 bases lay outside the gene matches. CDR3 length equals 15 residues. Germline assignment: CDR1 ENHRY and CDR2 SYGVKD. CDR3 in amino acids: CAISPGQGITGELFF. The CDR3 region has the DNA TGTGCCATCAGCCCGGGACAGGGGATAACCGGGGAGCTGTTTTTT.

V is TRBV15 and J is TRBJ1-5; D perhaps matches TRBD1 (6 bases). The V end was cut by 1 base, the J end by 7 bases, with 14 bases between. The germline V gene encodes CDR1 LNHNV and CDR2 YYDKDF (reference sequence). The CDR3 totals 15 residues. CDR3 coding DNA: TGTGCCACCAGCAGAGTAACAGGGAAGGGCCAGCCCCAGCATTTT. This translates into CATSRVTGKGQPQHF.

V usage is TRBV10-2 and J usage is TRBJ2-5; TRBD1 matches 9 bases. The trim removed 6 bases at V and 7 bases at J, leaving 12 bases unmatched. This CDR3 is 15 amino acids long. CDR1 WSHSY and CDR2 SAAADI come from the germline V gene. The DNA for the CDR3 is TGCGCCAGCAGCGACGGACAGGGGCCGGGAGGGACCCAGTACTTC. As protein: CASSDGQGPGGTQYF.